The next 8 T cell receptor beta chains were all read from a single sample in a study of tissue T cells after allogeneic stem cell transplantation. Sample time point: mouse harvest day 7 after allogeneic transplant. The graft held 10^6 splenic CD5+ T cells and 10^7 T-cell-depleted bone marrow cells. Profiled with immunoSEQ multiplex PCR; TCRdb holds only in-frame clones, not every one. The sample has thousands of clones, over 40% seen once; the top ten hold 7% to 8.5%. Sequenced: gut tissue. The receptors come from a female BALB/c mouse given C57BL/6 T cells with graft-versus-host disease after an allogeneic hematopoietic cell transplant.

Comment on this clone: Gene labels here are mouse ones. The read ends 1 residue early relative to the CDR3; the germline J gene fills the gap. The genes are TRBV15 and TRBJ2-4, with 11 bases fitting TRBD2. Per the germline V gene, CDR1 is SGHND and CDR2 is FRSKSL. The CDR3 is 15 amino acids. J gave up 3 bases and V 2 bases, and 1 base lay outside the gene matches. CDR3 sequence reads: CASSLTGGAQNTLYF. Partial CDR3 DNA: TGTGCCAGCAGTTTAACTGGGGGGGCGCAAAACACCTTGTAC.

For this clone: Genes and germline come from the mouse. The observed sequence ends 1 residue before the CDR3 terminus, with the missing tail filled in from the germline J gene. The sample carries other DNA sequences with the same CDR3. This chain links TRBV1 with TRBJ1-1; 10 bases are a match to TRBD1. This CDR3 is 15 amino acids long. Germline trimming cut 3 bases from V and 1 base from J; bases unmatched to any gene: 2. Per germline, CDR1 NSQYPW and CDR2 LRSPGD (reference sequence). CDR3 sequence: CTCSARDRGNTEVFF. CDR3 bases read: TGCACCTGCAGTGCTCGGGACAGGGGAAACACAGAAGTCTTC.

Points on this clone: Germline and genes here are mouse. The CDR3 end falls 1 residue outside the read, so it is completed with the germline J gene. J is TRBJ2-5 and V is TRBV12-2; 8 bases agree with TRBD2. The CDR3 contains 15 residues. V trimming: 4 bases; J trimming: 0 bases; junction bases outside the gene matches: 5. CDR1 SGHLS and CDR2 HYDKME come from the germline V gene. The CDR3 DNA, read in part, is TGTGCCAGCTCCCTGGGGGGCCTTAACCAAGACACCCAGTAC. The encoded protein is CASSLGGLNQDTQY. The full CDR3 is CASSLGGLNQDTQYF.

To note about this clone: The germline and genes are mouse ones. With the read ending 1 residue before the CDR3 end, the germline J gene is used to fill in that end. This chain connects TRBV5 to TRBJ2-1; D is unresolved. The CDR3 length is 14 residues. Germline lookup yields CDR1 LGHNA and CDR2 YNLKQL (reference sequence). The V gene lost 2 bases and the J gene lost 1 base, with 6 bases spanning the gap. The CDR3 bases that were read are TGTGCCAGCAGCCAAACAGTAAACTATGCTGAGCAGTTC. Translation: CASSQTVNYAEQF. In full, the CDR3 reads CASSQTVNYAEQFF.

This clone has only a few counts. Gene names and germline match the mouse. The read is 1 residue too short to cover the CDR3 end, so that end is filled in from the germline J gene. This chain joins TRBV29 and TRBJ1-2, with a weak D call TRBD1 (5 bases). This CDR3 has 14 amino acids. In germline, CDR1 is MSHET, CDR2 SYDVDS. Trimming left V 3 bases short and J 4 bases short, with 12 bases between. This CDR3 reads CASSFGQGGSDYTF. Partial CDR3 DNA: TGTGCTAGCAGTTTTGGGCAGGGTGGCTCCGACTACACC.

Of note for this clone: Genes and germline come from the mouse. Sequencing ends 1 residue short of the CDR3 end; the germline J gene provides the rest. V gene TRBV23 combines with J gene TRBJ2-2; the table gives TRBD1 as D, unverified against the DNA. This CDR3 has 14 amino acids. The germline V gene has CDR1 KGHTA and CDR2 FQNQQP. The sequenced part of the CDR3 DNA is TGCTCCAGCAGTCAAAGGGTAAACACCGGGCAGCTCTAC. It yields the protein CSSSQRVNTGQLY. In full, the CDR3 is CSSSQRVNTGQLYF.

Of note for this clone: Any gene name here is a mouse gene name. CDR3 bases read: TGTGCCAGCAGTATAAAGGGACAAAGTCAAAACACCTTGTAC. Translating gives CASSIKGQSQNTLY. The full CDR3 sequence reads CASSIKGQSQNTLYF. The chain is built from TRBV19 and TRBJ2-4; D perhaps matches TRBD1 (6 bases). Read sequence stops 1 residue before the CDR3 end, and the germline J gene provides the missing end. The CDR3 has 15 amino acids. V lost 1 base to trimming and J lost 0 bases, with 9 bases between them. Looked up from germline, CDR1 is FNHDT and CDR2 is SITEND (reference sequence).

Points on this clone: The gene names given are mouse names. CDR3 region: CASSLVGGHTLYF. The DNA read from the CDR3 is TGTGCCAGCTCTCTCGTGGGGGGACACACCTTGTAC. The rearrangement links TRBV12-1 to TRBJ2-4, with TRBD2 matching 7 bases. The read gets to within 1 residue of the CDR3 end, and the germline J gene fills in the rest. The CDR3 contains 13 residues. CDR1 is SGHSN and CDR2 is HYEKVE in the germline V gene. After removal of 0 bases from V and 7 bases from J, the junction contained 3 bases not matched to a gene.